These 13 T cell receptor beta chains originate from one sample sequenced in a study of TIL therapy for anti-PD-1-resistant metastatic lung cancer. Documented time point: pre-treatment sample, taken before nivolumab and TIL therapy. The libraries were made with immunoSEQ v3. The protocol was immunoSEQ multiplex PCR, while the TCRdb copy is restricted to in-frame clones and leaves out a portion. The data show tens of thousands of clones, about nine tenths seen once. The sequenced sample was blood, obtained at baseline. The receptors here all came from a person between 30 and 80 years old with non-small cell lung cancer.

This chain joins TRBV4-1 and TRBJ1-1; D is unresolved. Germline loops: CDR1 MGHRA, CDR2 YSYEKL. The CDR3 totals 15 residues. V was pared by 1 base and J by 5 bases, with 14 bases between. CDR3 nucleotides: TGCGCCAGCAGCCAAGCCCAGGCGAGGTGGACTGAAGCTTTCTTT. It yields the protein CASSQAQARWTEAFF.

In its sample, this clone was seen once. The CDR3 sequence is CASSPLGGSSTDTQYF. CDR3 in DNA: TGTGCCAGCAGCCCGCTGGGAGGTTCTAGCACAGATACGCAGTATTTT. The chain recombines TRBV7-9 with TRBJ2-3, with D perhaps matching TRBD2 (6 bases). The V end was cut by 5 bases, the J end by 0 bases, with 15 bases between. Germline CDR1 reads SEHNR; CDR2 reads FQNEAQ (reference sequence). The CDR3 has 16 amino acids.

This clone was seen a single time. The chain employs TRBV6-5 and TRBJ2-1; D remains unclear. The CDR3 has 13 residues. Deletions cut 0 bases from V and 6 bases from J, with 6 bases between. Germline V gene sequence: CDR1 MNHEY, CDR2 SVGAGI. The CDR3 nucleotides read TGTGCCAGCAGTTACTCGAGCAGCAATGAGCAGTTCTTC. Protein: CASSYSSSNEQFF.

J is TRBJ2-5 and V is TRBV19; weak D call: TRBD1 (5 bases). Trimming pared 5 bases from V and 0 bases from J, leaving 10 bases between. CDR1 and CDR2 (germline): LNHDA, SQIVND (reference sequence). The CDR3 totals 14 residues. DNA of the CDR3: TGTGCCAGTAGTGTCCAGGGTAACCAAGAGACCCAGTACTTC. This gives the protein CASSVQGNQETQYF. Combining the CDR3 with reference TRBV19 and TRBJ2-5 gives the whole variable domain DGGITQSPKYLFRKEGQNVTLSCEQNLNHDAMYWYRQDPGQGLRLIYYSQIVNDFQKGDIAEGYSVSREKKESFPLTVTSAQKNPTAFYLCASSVQGNQETQYFGPGTRLLVL.

In its sample, this clone was seen once. This chain uses TRBV7-2 with TRBJ1-2, with D possibly TRBD1 on 5 matching bases. Germline V CDR1 and CDR2: SGHTA, FQGNSA. Trimming took 1 base from V and 4 from J, leaving 13 bases between them. The CDR3 runs to 15 residues. CDR3 residues: CASSLGGTNLYGYTF. CDR3 DNA: TGTGCCAGCAGCTTAGGGGGGACCAACCTCTATGGCTACACCTTC.

The chain joins TRBV27 to TRBJ1-1, with 7 bases matching TRBD1. The germline V gene encodes CDR1 MNHEY and CDR2 SMNVEV (reference sequence). The CDR3 spans 18 residues. The ends lost 3 bases at V and 1 base at J; junction bases unmatched: 14. The CDR3 is CASSLSPGTVLRNTEAFF. CDR3 DNA: TGTGCCAGCAGTTTGAGTCCCGGGACAGTACTCAGGAACACTGAAGCTTTCTTT.

The V call is TRBV7-3, the J call TRBJ1-2; no definite D call. The CDR3 loop spans 13 amino acids. The V gene's germline CDR1 is SGHTA and CDR2 FQGTGA. Trimming left V 0 bases short and J 10 bases short, with 12 bases between. The CDR3 coding sequence is TGTGCCAGCAGCTTAACAGTCGGCCAGGACTACACCTTC. Amino acid sequence: CASSLTVGQDYTF.

This clone was seen only once. V and J are TRBV6-5 and TRBJ2-1; D is tentatively TRBD1 or TRBD2 (5 bases each). Germline V gene sequence: CDR1 MNHEY, CDR2 SVGAGI. CDR3 length: 12 residues. Trimming stripped 10 bases from V and 8 bases from J, with 15 bases between. DNA for the CDR3: TGTGCCACCCGGTCCCCGGGGCATGAGCAGTTCTTC. It yields the protein CATRSPGHEQFF.

This clone occurred a few times. The rearrangement joins TRBV30 to TRBJ2-4; no clear D gene. Germline lookup yields CDR1 GTSNPN and CDR2 SVGIG (reference sequence). V shed 3 bases and J shed 6 bases, with 9 bases lying between them. The CDR3 covers 12 residues. CDR3 protein: CAWSKDLNIQYF. CDR3 DNA: TGTGCCTGGAGCAAGGACCTAAACATTCAGTACTTC.

The J gene is TRBJ1-6, the V gene TRBV11-2, with D possibly TRBD1 on 6 matching bases. The CDR3 contains 15 residues. Trimming left V 5 bases short and J 7 bases short, with 15 bases between. The germline V gene encodes CDR1 SGHAT and CDR2 FQNNGV. The CDR3 protein is CASSTSGTPNSPLHF. The CDR3 DNA reads TGTGCCAGCAGCACCAGCGGGACACCCAATTCACCCCTCCACTTT. The entire variable domain, with the rest obtained from reference TRBV11-2 and TRBJ1-6, is as follows: EAGVAQSPRYKIIEKRQSVAFWCNPISGHATLYWYQQILGQGPKLLIQFQNNGVVDDSQLPKDRFSAERLKGVDSTLKIQPAKLEDSAVYLCASSTSGTPNSPLHFGNGTRLTVT.

The chain couples TRBV2 to TRBJ2-7; 8 bases agree with TRBD1. CDR3 length: 13 amino acids. V shed 8 bases and J 2 bases; nucleotides not matched to a gene: 5. Per the germline V gene, CDR1 is SNHLY and CDR2 is FYNNEI. CDR3 coding DNA: TGTGCCAGCGGGGGACAGGTTGCCTACGAGCAGTACTTC. This gives the protein CASGGQVAYEQYF.

The V call is TRBV5-6, the J call TRBJ1-1, with 7 bases lining up with TRBD1. The CDR3 consists of 14 residues. J gave up 1 base and V 4 bases, and 4 bases lay outside the gene matches. Germline-derived CDR1 and CDR2 are SGHDT and YYEEEE. The CDR3 region is CASSPRGSNTEAFF. CDR3 nucleotide sequence: TGTGCCAGCAGCCCCAGGGGGTCGAACACTGAAGCTTTCTTT.

This clone has only one observation. The chain carries TRBV25-1 and TRBJ1-3, with D possibly TRBD1 on 5 matching bases. The CDR3 is 16 residues long. With 6 bases removed from V and 0 bases from J, the gap between germline ends came to 15 bases. Germline V gene sequence: CDR1 MGHDK, CDR2 SYGVNS. This CDR3 reads CASSHTRDGSGNTIYF. The CDR3 DNA is TGTGCCAGCAGCCACACCCGGGACGGCTCTGGAAACACCATATATTTT.